This T cell receptor (beta chain) was retrieved from a study of human T cells and chemical hapten exposure. Broader study findings: Alopecia affecting every donor means their immune response may not match healthy people's.

Germline CDR1 MDHEN, CDR2 SYDVKM. The CDR3 is 16 amino acids. With 3 bases clipped from V and 2 bases from J, the junction kept 9 bases outside the gene matches. In the library, unique molecular identifiers were attached to individual cDNA molecules. TCRdb passed the RACE reads through MiXCR, listing each CDR3 protein once. The sample shows roughly 380,000 distinct CDR3 sequences, about 6% of them seen only once. Time point meaning: patch test 2, 6 weeks after DPC sensitization. Described treatment: therapeutic diphenylcyclopropenone sensitization with weekly scalp DPC. Whole blood, unfractionated, served as the material for total RNA extraction. In this sample, this clonotype turned up a few times. Its antigen is undetermined.

The sample was whole blood, taken in connection with sensitization to the hapten diphenylcyclopropenone (DPC). The sequence was obtained from a woman aged 18 to 35 with alopecia areata. Some clones in this sample may be carry-over from other donors' samples. The genes are TRBV28 and TRBJ2-7; 8 nucleotides line up with TRBD2. The CDR3 DNA sequence: TGTGCCAGCAGTTTTCAAACAGCGGGGGATACCTACGAGCAGTACTTC. Protein: CASSFQTAGDTYEQYF.